These 29 T cell receptor beta chains originate from one sample sequenced in a study of tumor-infiltrating lymphocytes in primary liver carcinoma. Researchers generated TCR beta cDNA from approximately 500 ng of total RNA, relying on a constant-region primer. Libraries covering TCR beta were generated through three nested multiplex PCR rounds (using a slightly modified ARM-PCR). A C-beta reverse primer was combined with TRBV1-TRBV30 forward primers in the first two PCR rounds, and each round had 9 to 10 cycles. TCRdb called the multiplex PCR reads again in MiXCR, with one record for every CDR3 protein. The table lists about 200,000 distinct CDR3 sequences, over 80% of them singletons. Co-extracted RNA and DNA came from about 19-30 mg of unsorted bulk tissue. The sample consisted of tumor tissue from primary liver carcinoma. The receptors derive from a man in his forties with primary liver carcinoma and hepatitis B virus infection.

Concerning this clonotype itself: A read error may produce the germline difference seen at one junction end. This chain uses TRBV6-2 or TRBV6-3 with TRBJ2-1; no definite D call. The CDR3 covers 15 residues. The germline gives CDR1 MNHEY, CDR2 SVGEGT. CDR3 in amino acids: CASRPLNGAYNEQFF. The CDR3 region has the DNA TGTGCCAGCAGACCCCTGAACGGAGCCTACAATGAGCAATTCTTC.

Turning to this clonotype: An end of the junction does not agree with germline; a read error may underlie this. The chain couples TRBV6-2 or TRBV6-3 to TRBJ2-4, with TRBD1 matching over 7 bases. The CDR3 has 16 residues. Germline V gene sequence: CDR1 MNHEY, CDR2 SVGEGT. CDR3 DNA sequence: TGTGCGAGCAGCCACTTTACTGAGGGGGCGAAAAGCATTCAGAACTTC. This encodes CASSHFTEGAKSIQNF.

In regard to this clonotype: An end of the junction does not agree with germline; a read error may underlie this. The chain joins TRBV11-1 to TRBJ2-3, with a weak D call TRBD1 (5 bases). The CDR3 has 16 amino acids. The germline V gene encodes CDR1 SGHAT and CDR2 FQDESV (reference sequence). CDR3 DNA sequence: TGTGCCAGCAGCTTAGAATCGACAAGGGGCTCGGATACGCACTATTTT. It specifies CASSLESTRGSDTHYF.

Turning to this clonotype: This is likely a read error, given that the CDR3 carries no conserved phenylalanine or tryptophan at its end. V usage is TRBV11-1 and J usage is TRBJ2-5, with 14 bases matching TRBD2. Germline assignment: CDR1 SGHAT and CDR2 FQDESV (reference sequence). The CDR3 has 15 residues. This CDR3 reads CASTITGLAGETQYY. In nucleotides, the CDR3 is TGTGCCAGCACCATCACGGGACTAGCGGGAGAGACTCAGTACTAC.

Concerning this clonotype itself: A much larger clonotype is one base distant, so this may be a read error. The rearrangement uses TRBV5-1 and TRBJ2-3; perhaps TRBD2 as D (5 bases). Trimming took off 4 bases at V and 7 bases at J, with 16 bases between the two ends. CDR1 is SGHRS, CDR2 YFSETQ, per germline. The length of the CDR3 is 14 residues. The chain's CDR3 is CASSLLLSGYTQYF. The CDR3 DNA sequence: TGCGCCAGCAGCCTCCTTCTGAGCGGTTATACGCAGTATTTT.

This clonotype was counted once. The chain has TRBV14 and TRBJ2-3; D is possibly TRBD2 (6 bases). The CDR3 sequence is 13 residues long. Germline V gene lookup returns CDR1 SGHDN and CDR2 FVKESK. CDR3 sequence (DNA): TGTACTAGCAGCCAAGACGGCGAAGATACGCAGTATTTT. Amino acids: CTSSQDGEDTQYF.

The chain recombines TRBV6-2 or TRBV6-3 with TRBJ2-1; D gene ambiguous. The CDR3 covers 14 residues. From germline, CDR1 is MNHEY and CDR2 SVGEGT. The CDR3: CVRSYLIVGNEQFF. The CDR3 DNA sequence: TGTGTCAGAAGTTACCTGATAGTTGGAAATGAGCAGTTCTTC.

This chain links TRBV4-3 with TRBJ2-2; D is undetermined. CDR3 length equals 14 residues. V lost 0 bases and J 9 bases, leaving 11 bases between the germline ends. The germline V gene has CDR1 LGHNA and CDR2 YSLEER. The CDR3 is CASSQDRVVWELFF. Written as DNA, the CDR3 is TGCGCCAGCAGCCAAGATAGGGTTGTCTGGGAGCTGTTTTTT.

This clonotype appeared a few times. The chain employs TRBV27 and TRBJ1-1, with no clear D. The CDR3 has 13 amino acids. Germline V gene lookup returns CDR1 MNHEY and CDR2 SMNVEV (reference sequence). Trimming removed 5 bases from V and 1 base from J, with 8 bases in between. The CDR3 is CASSIQRNTEAFF. The CDR3 DNA is TGTGCCAGCAGTATTCAGAGGAACACTGAAGCTTTCTTT.

CDR3 coding DNA: TGCAGCATTGTGAGTGGATGGGGGATGCCCTACATGCAGTACTTC. Translated, it gives CSIVSGWGMPYMQYF. The chain joins TRBV29-1 to TRBJ2-7; D possibly uses TRBD1 or TRBD2 (5 bases each). The CDR3 loop spans 15 amino acids. The germline CDR1 and CDR2 sequences are SQVTM and ANQGSEA. V was pared by 8 bases and J by 9 bases, with 29 bases between.

A note on this clonotype: A read error may be the cause here, since a much bigger clone is one base away. The chain employs TRBV30 and TRBJ2-7; TRBD1 matches 7 bases. CDR1 is GTSNPN and CDR2 is SVGIG in the germline V gene (reference sequence). This CDR3 contains 13 residues. The V gene end was trimmed by 0 bases and the J gene end by 5 bases; junction bases not matched to a gene: 4. The chain's CDR3 is CAWSVQGPHEQYF. In DNA form, the CDR3 reads TGTGCCTGGAGTGTACAGGGGCCCCACGAGCAGTACTTC.

This clonotype was observed a handful of times. At one boundary the junction diverges from the germline segment, which might be a read error. V gene TRBV29-1 combines with J gene TRBJ1-1; the D gene is possibly TRBD1 (6 bases). This CDR3 comprises 13 residues. Germline-derived CDR1 and CDR2 are SQVTM and ANQGSEA. The CDR3 bases are TGTAGCGTTGAAGGGCAGGGGAACATTGAAGCTTTCTTT. Its protein is CSVEGQGNIEAFF.

The chain couples TRBV9 to TRBJ2-2; 11 nucleotides align to TRBD2. The ends lost 4 bases at V and 2 bases at J; junction bases unmatched: 4. This CDR3 region has 16 residues. Germline V gives CDR1 SGDLS, CDR2 YYNGEE. The CDR3 here is CASSSGLAVNTGELFF. The CDR3 DNA follows: TGTGCCAGCAGCTCGGGACTAGCGGTTAACACCGGGGAGCTGTTTTTT.

The CDR3 DNA reads as TGCGCCAGGAACCATCTAAACCTAGCGGGAGGGCGTGAGACCCAGTACTTC. Protein sequence: CARNHLNLAGGRETQYF. This chain uses TRBV4-1 with TRBJ2-5, with 12 bases fitting TRBD2. The CDR3 contains 17 residues. Germline CDR1 and CDR2: MGHRA and YSYEKL. J lost 5 bases, V lost 9 bases, and 16 bases had no gene match.

Concerning this clonotype: The conserved closing phenylalanine or tryptophan is absent in this CDR3, likely reflecting a read error. V usage is TRBV29-1 and J usage is TRBJ2-5; the match to TRBD1 covers 8 bases. The germline gives CDR1 SQVTM, CDR2 ANQGSEA. V gave up 7 bases and J gave up 4 bases; unmatched junction bases: 2. The CDR3 totals 11 residues. For the CDR3, the DNA is TGCAGCGGCCAGGGGGCAGAGACCCAGTACTGC. Its protein product is CSGQGAETQYC.

A note on this clonotype: Germline is not matched at one junction end, which may reflect a read error. The genes are TRBV29-1 and TRBJ2-1; a weak D match, TRBD1 (5 bases). The CDR3 spans 10 residues. Looked up from germline, CDR1 is SQVTM and CDR2 is ANQGSEA. Here the CDR3 DNA reads TGCAGCGTTCCTGACAGTGAGCAGTTATTC. Residues: CSVPDSEQLF.

Regarding this clonotype: The germline gene is not matched at one end of the junction; a read error may be the cause. The chain employs TRBV11-2 and TRBJ1-5, with D possibly TRBD1 on 5 matching bases. This CDR3 is 17 amino acids long. The germline CDR1 and CDR2 sequences are SGHAT and FQNNGV. The CDR3 is CASSLVEVTGSNQPLHF. As DNA, the CDR3 is TGTGCCAGCAGCTTAGTAGAGGTAACAGGAAGCAATCAGCCCCTGCATTTT.

Turning to this clonotype: One end of the junction does not line up with germline, which may come from a read error. The chain couples TRBV11-1 to TRBJ2-6; the D gene is possibly TRBD1 (5 bases). Germline-derived CDR1 and CDR2 are SGHAT and FQDESV (reference sequence). CDR3 length: 14 residues. The chain's CDR3 is CVSSWNSGAIILTF. The CDR3 DNA reads as TGTGTCAGCAGCTGGAACTCTGGGGCCATCATCCTGACTTTC.

The chain joins TRBV12-5 to TRBJ2-2; 12 bases align to TRBD1. CDR3 size: 16 residues. V lost 5 bases and J lost 7; bases outside the gene matches: 8. Per the germline V gene, CDR1 is LGHNT and CDR2 is FRNRAP. In DNA form, the CDR3 reads TGTGCTAGTGGTACGGGACAGGGGGCGGGGGTCGGGGAGCTGTTTTTT. The encoded protein is CASGTGQGAGVGELFF. The full variable domain, completed using reference TRBV12-5 and TRBJ2-2, is DARVTQTPRHKVTEMGQEVTMRCQPILGHNTVFWYRQTMMQGLELLAYFRNRAPLDDSGMPKDRFSAEMPDATLATLKIQPSEPRDSAVYFCASGTGQGAGVGELFFGEGSRLTVL.

On this clonotype itself: Likely a read error: the CDR3 ends without its conserved phenylalanine or tryptophan. This chain joins TRBV12-3 or TRBV12-4 and TRBJ1-2; D is ambiguous. V dropped 3 bases and J dropped 7 bases, with 15 bases sitting between them. The CDR3 loop spans 14 amino acids. The CDR3, as DNA: TGTGCCAGCAGTTTCGGGCAGTGGGCCGGTGGCTACACCTTA. Residues: CASSFGQWAGGYTL.

Worth noting for this clonotype: The junction differs from germline at one of its ends, possibly a read error. V and J are TRBV7-8 and TRBJ2-7; tentatively, D is TRBD1 (6 bases). The CDR3 is 15 residues long. Germline V gene data show CDR1 as SGHVS and CDR2 as FQNEAQ. DNA of the CDR3: TGTGTCAGCAGCGTAATCGCGAGGAGCCAGGGGGAGCAGTACTTC. Amino acids: CVSSVIARSQGEQYF.

As concerns this clonotype: Here the CDR3 omits its conserved ending phenylalanine or tryptophan, so a read error is the likely source. The chain has TRBV12-3 or TRBV12-4 and TRBJ1-4; the D is unclear. The CDR3 spans 13 residues. CDR3 coding DNA: TGTGCCAGCAGTTTAGCGGGAAGTGAAAAGCTGTTTGTT. Its protein is CASSLAGSEKLFV.

A word on this clonotype: At one end the junction does not follow the germline gene, possibly because of a read error. The CDR3 DNA sequence: TGTGCCAGTAGTTACTCTTGGGGGGGCAACATTCAGCCCCAGCATTTT. Its protein product is CASSYSWGGNIQPQHF. V gene TRBV6-5 combines with J gene TRBJ1-5; D perhaps matches TRBD1 (6 bases). Germline V CDR1 and CDR2: MNHEY, SVGAGI. The CDR3 has 16 residues.

CDR3: CACGSQGPLDNEQFF. The CDR3 DNA reads TGTGCCTGCGGCTCCCAGGGACCGCTGGACAATGAGCAGTTCTTC. The V gene is TRBV11-1, the J gene TRBJ2-1; D possibly uses TRBD1 or TRBD2 (5 bases each). This CDR3 is built from 15 residues. V was shortened by 11 bases and J by 5 bases, with 22 bases between the two germline ends. Germline loops: CDR1 SGHAT, CDR2 FQDESV (reference sequence).

Concerning this clonotype itself: This may arise from a read error, as a much more abundant clone is one base away. Without the conserved terminal phenylalanine or tryptophan, this CDR3 likely stems from a read error. The chain joins TRBV28 to TRBJ2-1, with TRBD2 as a possible D gene (6 bases). The CDR3 sequence is 14 residues long. The V end was cut by 6 bases, the J end by 6 bases, with 15 bases between. Germline V gene data show CDR1 as MDHEN and CDR2 as SYDVKM. CDR3 DNA: TGTGCCAGCAGCTCGGGACTCCGATTCAATGAGCAGTTCCTC. It translates to CASSSGLRFNEQFL.

Details on this clonotype: The final CDR3 position lacks the conserved phenylalanine or tryptophan, pointing to a likely read error. This chain links TRBV20-1 with TRBJ2-7; a weak D match, TRBD2 (5 bases). This CDR3 spans 11 amino acids. Germline CDR1 and CDR2: DFQATT and SNEGSKA (reference sequence). The V and J ends lost 5 bases and 4 bases respectively, with 9 bases between them. The CDR3 sequence: CSALLGYEQYL. Written as DNA, the CDR3 is TGCAGTGCTCTACTAGGATACGAGCAGTACTTA.

In the case of this clonotype: Germline is not matched at one junction end, which may reflect a read error. The CDR3: CNVEEMTRPGGRQYF. DNA for the CDR3: TGCAACGTTGAAGAAATGACAAGGCCCGGTGGACGACAGTACTTC. The chain links TRBV29-1 to TRBJ2-7; no reliable D call. CDR1 is SQVTM, CDR2 ANQGSEA, per germline. This CDR3 contains 15 residues.

The V and J genes are TRBV10-3 and TRBJ2-5; D possibly corresponds to TRBD1 (5 bases). V was cut by 5 bases and J by 6 bases, with 16 bases left in between. This CDR3 contains 14 residues. The V gene's germline CDR1 is ENHRY and CDR2 SYGVKD. As DNA, the CDR3 is TGTGCCATCAGTCAAGGGCAGGCAGGGAAGACCCAGTACTTC. This translates into CAISQGQAGKTQYF.

Comments on this clonotype: The CDR3 carries no conserved terminal phenylalanine or tryptophan, so it likely arises from a read error. The J gene is TRBJ2-1, the V gene TRBV29-1; 8 bases are a match to TRBD2. Trimming at V came to 0 bases and at J to 7 bases, leaving 14 bases not matched to a gene. This CDR3 has 17 amino acids. Per the germline V gene, CDR1 is SQVTM and CDR2 is ANQGSEA. The CDR3 coding sequence is TGCAGCGTTGAAGATGCCAGCGGGGGTGGTCGAGGTAATGAGCAGTTCTTA. Its translation: CSVEDASGGGRGNEQFL.